Presented here are 3 T cell receptor beta chains from one specimen sequenced in a study of blood T cell repertoires in COVID-19. This table comes from immunoSEQ multiplex PCR, and its TCRdb copy is limited to in-frame clones, with some not included. Here the sample spans more than 300,000 clones, roughly 90% being singletons. Sequenced material: peripheral blood. Source of these receptors: a woman aged 70 to 79 with COVID-19, enrolled during active disease.

The chain recombines TRBV2 with TRBJ2-3, with 8 positions matching TRBD2. Germline V lookup: CDR1 SNHLY, CDR2 FYNNEI. V gave up 6 bases and J gave up 2 bases; unmatched junction bases: 7. This CDR3 has 15 residues. The CDR3 protein is CASSLAGRSTDTQYF. The CDR3 nucleotides are TGTGCCAGCAGCTTAGCGGGGCGATCCACAGATACGCAGTATTTT.

The chain has TRBV27 and TRBJ1-3, with 9 bases that match TRBD1. V was clipped by 5 bases and J by 4 bases; unmatched bases: 9. Germline V gene lookup returns CDR1 MNHEY and CDR2 SMNVEV (reference sequence). The CDR3 has 16 amino acids. The CDR3 is CASSPNRQGVGNTIYF. CDR3 bases: TGTGCCAGCAGTCCCAATCGACAGGGGGTAGGAAACACCATATATTTT.

This sequence joins TRBV30 and TRBJ2-2, with 8 positions matching TRBD2. Germline-derived CDR1 and CDR2 are GTSNPN and SVGIG (reference sequence). The CDR3 has 15 residues. V lost 3 bases and J lost 0; bases outside the gene matches: 3. As DNA, the CDR3 is TGTGCCTGGAGCCCGGGGGGGACGAACACCGGGGAGCTGTTTTTT. Translation gives CAWSPGGTNTGELFF.